These 28 T cell receptor beta chains originate from one sample sequenced in a study of regulatory T cells in long-lasting Graves disease. The authors built TCR beta libraries using iRepertoire HTBI primers and Arm-PCR of CDR3 regions. TCRdb used MiXCR to reprocess the multiplex PCR reads, holding one entry per CDR3 protein. The profile shows 680,000 or so distinct CDR3 sequences, about 16% of them singletons. Sample time point: newly diagnosed GD, antithyroid drugs for less than 3 months. PBMC-derived RNA was used for the TCR library. This sample was also put to use in a study of T cells in Graves' hyperthyroidism and ophthalmopathy.

This sample comprised peripheral blood mononuclear cells (PBMCs), obtained at new diagnosis, from a patient treated with antithyroid drugs. All receptors come from a woman aged 25-40 years with Graves disease.

The gene calls are TRBV2 and TRBJ1-1; 7 bases fit TRBD1. Germline V gene data show CDR1 as SNHLY and CDR2 as FYNNEI. This CDR3 region has 15 residues. After removal of 4 bases from V and 8 bases from J, the junction contained 13 bases not matched to a gene. CDR3 sequence reads: CASSGSQGLVGEAFF. CDR3 in DNA: TGTGCCAGCAGTGGGTCACAGGGGCTGGTAGGGGAAGCTTTCTTT.

This clonotype was seen many times. A junction boundary mismatches the germline segment, possibly from a read error. The gene calls are TRBV27 and TRBJ2-1, with 8 bases that match TRBD2. This CDR3 has 15 amino acids. Germline V lookup: CDR1 MNHEY, CDR2 SMNVEV (reference sequence). CDR3 DNA sequence: TGTGCCAACAGTTCGAGTCGGGAGGGTGGGAATGAGCAGTTCTTC. Translated, it gives CANSSSREGGNEQFF.

This clonotype has at least ten counts. This sequence joins TRBV7-2 and TRBJ2-2; 12 bases agree with TRBD2. CDR3 length: 18 amino acids. The junction had 11 bases not matched to a gene; V was cut back by 5 bases and J by 4 bases. The V gene's germline CDR1 is SGHTA and CDR2 FQGNSA. CDR3 nucleotide sequence: TGTGCCAGCAGCCCGGGGCTAGCGGGAGGGCCCGGCACCGGGGAGCTGTTTTTT. Translated, it gives CASSPGLAGGPGTGELFF. Filled out from reference TRBV7-2 and TRBJ2-2, the complete variable domain reads GAGVSQSPSNKVTEKGKDVELRCDPISGHTALYWYRQSLGQGLEFLIYFQGNSAPDKSGLPSDRFSAERTGGSVSTLTIQRTQQEDSAVYLCASSPGLAGGPGTGELFFGEGSRLTVL.

J is TRBJ2-7 and V is TRBV5-1, with 7 bases fitting TRBD2. This CDR3 spans 15 amino acids. Germline V CDR1 and CDR2: SGHRS, YFSETQ. The junction had 17 bases not matched to a gene; V was cut back by 7 bases and J by 7 bases. CDR3 sequence: CASCRTLREQEEQYF. The CDR3 region has the DNA TGCGCCAGCTGTCGGACGTTGCGGGAGCAGGAAGAGCAGTACTTC.

In its sample, this clonotype was seen many times. The chain couples TRBV20-1 to TRBJ1-5; perhaps TRBD1 as D (6 bases). V was shortened by 3 bases and J by 9 bases, with 18 bases between the two germline ends. Looked up from germline, CDR1 is DFQATT and CDR2 is SNEGSKA (reference sequence). This CDR3 is built from 14 residues. The chain's CDR3 is CSASLPGGAGPQHF. The DNA of the CDR3 is TGCAGTGCTAGTCTTCCCGGGGGGGCAGGGCCCCAGCATTTT.

With regard to this clonotype: The junction differs from germline at one of its ends, possibly a read error. The chain joins TRBV30 to TRBJ2-1; TRBD2 matches 10 bases. Germline-derived CDR1 and CDR2 are GTSNPN and SVGIG (reference sequence). The CDR3 is 12 residues long. The CDR3 reads CAWSVLGAGGPF. The CDR3 DNA sequence: TGTGCCTGGAGTGTACTAGGAGCGGGAGGGCCCTTC. Together with reference TRBV30 and TRBJ2-1, the CDR3 gives the full variable domain: SQTIHQWPATLVQPVGSPLSLECTVEGTSNPNLYWYRQAAGRGLQLLFYSVGIGQISSEVPQNLSASRPQDRQFILSSKKLLLSDSGFYLCAWSVLGAGGPFGPGTRLTVL.

The chain links TRBV14 to TRBJ2-2; D might be TRBD1 (6 bases). Between the trimmed V and J ends, which lost 4 bases and 0 bases, there was a span of 12 bases. In germline, CDR1 is SGHDN, CDR2 FVKESK. The CDR3 is 16 amino acids. CDR3 protein: CASSLTPGANTGELFF. CDR3 nucleotides: TGTGCCAGCAGCCTAACCCCAGGGGCGAACACCGGGGAGCTGTTTTTT.

The J gene is TRBJ2-7, the V gene TRBV30; 14 nucleotides line up with TRBD2. Per germline, CDR1 GTSNPN and CDR2 SVGIG (reference sequence). The trim removed 3 bases at V and 6 bases at J, leaving 4 bases unmatched. The length of the CDR3 is 14 residues. CDR3 loop: CAWRGLAGAGEQYF. DNA of the CDR3: TGTGCCTGGAGGGGACTAGCGGGAGCGGGCGAGCAGTACTTC.

This chain connects TRBV5-6 to TRBJ2-3, with 7 nucleotides matching TRBD2. Germline assignment: CDR1 SGHDT and CDR2 YYEEEE. The trim removed 0 bases at V and 0 bases at J, leaving 7 bases unmatched. This CDR3 contains 17 residues. This CDR3 reads CASSLAAASGSTDTQYF. The CDR3 region has the DNA TGTGCCAGCAGCTTGGCAGCGGCTAGCGGAAGCACAGATACGCAGTATTTT.

This clonotype was recorded many times. The chain joins TRBV29-1 to TRBJ2-1; 10 bases line up with TRBD2. Germline CDR1 SQVTM, CDR2 ANQGSEA. This CDR3 region has 18 residues. V was pared by 0 bases and J by 0 bases, with 8 bases of the junction left unmatched. CDR3 protein: CSVEEVWGLASSYNEQFF. Here the CDR3 DNA reads TGCAGCGTTGAAGAGGTGTGGGGACTAGCGAGCTCCTACAATGAGCAGTTCTTC.

The V gene is TRBV11-2, the J gene TRBJ2-6; 12 positions agree with TRBD2. The CDR3 consists of 18 residues. V lost 5 bases, J lost 0 bases, and 5 bases stayed unmatched. Germline CDR1 and CDR2: SGHAT and FQNNGV. CDR3 coding DNA: TGTGCCAGCAGCCTAGCGGGAGGGGCGGTCTCTGGGGCCAACGTCCTGACTTTC. Protein: CASSLAGGAVSGANVLTF.

This clonotype was counted only a few times. The V and J genes are TRBV13 and TRBJ1-1; possible D gene TRBD1, 6 bases. Trimming stripped 4 bases from V and 4 bases from J, with 25 bases between. The CDR3 is 18 residues long. The V gene's germline CDR1 is PRHDT and CDR2 FYEKMQ (reference sequence). The DNA of the CDR3 is TGTGCCAGCAGCTCTCCGGGACACGGGTTAGAGGGAAGCACTGAAGCTTTCTTT. Translated: CASSSPGHGLEGSTEAFF. Combining the CDR3 with reference TRBV13 and TRBJ1-1 gives the whole variable domain AAGVIQSPRHLIKEKRETATLKCYPIPRHDTVYWYQQGPGQDPQFLISFYEKMQSDKGSIPDRFSAQQFSDYHSELNMSSLELGDSALYFCASSSPGHGLEGSTEAFFGQGTRLTVV.

A few counts support this clonotype. Here the CDR3 reads CASSYSGRTGDQDTQYF. DNA for the CDR3: TGTGCCAGCAGTTACTCGGGCCGGACAGGGGATCAAGATACGCAGTATTTT. This chain joins TRBV6-5 and TRBJ2-3, with 9 bases aligning to TRBD1. Germline values: CDR1 MNHEY, CDR2 SVGAGI. CDR3 length equals 17 residues. V was pared by 0 bases and J by 5 bases, with 9 bases of the junction left unmatched.

This clonotype was detected many times. This chain joins TRBV2 and TRBJ1-5; maybe TRBD1 (6 bases). This CDR3 has 13 residues. V was pared by 5 bases and J by 8 bases, with 13 bases between. Germline CDR1 SNHLY, CDR2 FYNNEI. The CDR3 DNA is TGTGCCAGCAGTTTACAGGGTGTGGAGCCCCAGCATTTT. Residues: CASSLQGVEPQHF.

J is TRBJ2-1 and V is TRBV5-4, with 14 nucleotides matching TRBD2. There are 17 residues in the CDR3. The junction had 12 bases not matched to a gene; V was cut back by 4 bases and J by 9 bases. Germline V gene data show CDR1 as SGHNT and CDR2 as YYREEE (reference sequence). CDR3 coding DNA: TGTGCCAGCAGCAACGGACTAGCGGGGGGCCTGGATAGTGAGCAGTTCTTC. This sequence encodes CASSNGLAGGLDSEQFF.

The chain is built from TRBV15 and TRBJ2-7; TRBD2 aligns across 14 bases. The CDR3 contains 18 residues. Per germline, CDR1 LNHNV and CDR2 YYDKDF (reference sequence). The junction had 11 bases not matched to a gene; V was cut back by 1 base and J by 6 bases. CDR3 sequence: CATSRVPGTSGSYSEQYF. The DNA of the CDR3 is TGTGCCACCAGCAGAGTACCCGGGACTAGCGGGAGTTATAGCGAGCAGTACTTC.

V gene TRBV11-2 combines with J gene TRBJ1-2; the D gene is possibly TRBD1 (6 bases). The CDR3 totals 14 residues. Germline assignment: CDR1 SGHAT and CDR2 FQNNGV. V shed 3 bases and J shed 7 bases, with 15 bases lying between them. As DNA, the CDR3 is TGTGCCAGCAGCTTGCGTGGGGGGGCGGGTGGCTACACCTTC. It codes for CASSLRGGAGGYTF.

The rearrangement uses TRBV5-1 and TRBJ2-1; 8 bases line up with TRBD2. CDR3 length equals 16 residues. Germline assignment: CDR1 SGHRS and CDR2 YFSETQ. V trimming: 4 bases; J trimming: 7 bases; junction bases outside the gene matches: 13. The CDR3 loop reads CASSPGSGPGGNEQFF. CDR3 nucleotide sequence: TGCGCCAGCAGCCCCGGGAGCGGACCGGGAGGGAATGAGCAGTTCTTC.

The rearrangement joins TRBV7-2 to TRBJ2-5; TRBD2 agrees at 11 bases. Germline V gene sequence: CDR1 SGHTA, CDR2 FQGNSA. Trimming removed 5 bases from V and 2 bases from J; junction bases left unmatched: 7. CDR3 length: 16 amino acids. The CDR3 protein is CASSPGLADSQETQYF. In DNA form, the CDR3 reads TGTGCCAGCAGCCCGGGACTAGCGGATTCACAAGAGACCCAGTACTTC.

The chain is built from TRBV6-1 and TRBJ1-6, with 7 bases fitting TRBD1. Per the germline V gene, CDR1 is MNHNS and CDR2 is SASEGT. The CDR3 covers 12 residues. V was clipped by 11 bases and J by 7 bases; unmatched bases: 5. In DNA form, the CDR3 reads TGTGCCGCCCTGACAGGGAATTCACCCCTCCACTTT. Translating gives CAALTGNSPLHF.

The chain uses TRBV29-1 and TRBJ2-7, with 8 bases aligning to TRBD1. Germline CDR1 SQVTM, CDR2 ANQGSEA. V lost 3 bases to trimming and J lost 4 bases; unmatched junction nucleotides: 5. CDR3 size: 13 residues. The CDR3 DNA follows: TGCAGCGTTGAGTCCCGACAGGGGTACGAGCAGTACTTC. This sequence encodes CSVESRQGYEQYF.

Concerning this clonotype: A much larger clone sits a single nucleotide away, making a read error possible. The CDR3 nucleotides read TGTGCCAGCAGTGCCGGGACAGGGGGCTTGATGCAGTACTTC. It codes for CASSAGTGGLMQYF. The chain recombines TRBV27 with TRBJ2-7; 12 nucleotides line up with TRBD1. The length of the CDR3 is 14 residues. Trimming took 5 bases from V and 9 from J; bases not matched to a gene: 8. Per the germline V gene, CDR1 is MNHEY and CDR2 is SMNVEV (reference sequence).

Ten or more counts support this clonotype. J is TRBJ1-5 and V is TRBV7-9, with a possible D match to TRBD1 (5 bases). This CDR3 comprises 16 residues. Germline assignment: CDR1 SEHNR and CDR2 FQNEAQ (reference sequence). The V and J ends lost 1 base and 3 bases respectively, with 13 bases between them. CDR3 coding DNA: TGTGCCAGCAGCTTAGAGGTTCGGGGGGTCAATCAGCCCCAGCATTTT. Amino acid sequence: CASSLEVRGVNQPQHF. The full variable domain, rest sourced from reference TRBV7-9 and TRBJ1-5, is DTGVSQNPRHKITKRGQNVTFRCDPISEHNRLYWYRQTLGQGPEFLTYFQNEAQLEKSRLLSDRFSAERPKGSFSTLEIQRTEQGDSAMYLCASSLEVRGVNQPQHFGDGTRLSIL.

The chain combines TRBV7-9 with TRBJ2-7; no clear D gene. The germline CDR1 and CDR2 sequences are SEHNR and FQNEAQ (reference sequence). The CDR3 is 16 amino acids. The ends were cut back, 8 bases at V and 3 bases at J, with 23 bases in the middle. The CDR3 DNA reads TGTGCCAGCTACTACCCAGCCCCGGTTAAAGTCTACGAGCAGTACTTC. Amino acids: CASYYPAPVKVYEQYF.

The V gene is TRBV7-8, the J gene TRBJ2-2, with 8 nucleotides matching TRBD2. Germline values: CDR1 SGHVS, CDR2 FQNEAQ. V shed 6 bases, J shed 5 bases, and the junction held 8 bases outside the gene matches. There are 15 residues in the CDR3. CDR3 sequence: CASRRNGGGTGELFF. CDR3 DNA sequence: TGTGCCAGCAGACGAAACGGGGGGGGGACCGGGGAGCTGTTTTTT.

As for this clonotype: A read error may explain this, as a much larger clone is one base away. The chain uses TRBV28 and TRBJ2-7; TRBD1 matches 10 bases. Germline V gene data show CDR1 as MDHEN and CDR2 as SYDVKM. CDR3 size: 15 residues. The CDR3 protein is CARSLGGQGTLEQYF. CDR3 coding DNA: TGTGCCCGCAGTCTTGGGGGACAGGGGACCCTCGAGCAGTACTTC.

This chain connects TRBV5-1 to TRBJ2-3; D is unresolved. With 0 bases removed from V and 0 bases from J, the gap between germline ends came to 8 bases. The CDR3 runs to 15 residues. CDR1 and CDR2 from the germline V gene are SGHRS and YFSETQ. CDR3 loop: CASSLDWTSTDTQYF. CDR3 sequence (DNA): TGCGCCAGCAGCTTGGACTGGACCAGCACAGATACGCAGTATTTT.

This clonotype appeared many times. The chain has TRBV28 and TRBJ1-6; D not resolved. The CDR3 covers 15 residues. Germline V gives CDR1 MDHEN, CDR2 SYDVKM. V shed 3 bases and J shed 7 bases, with 13 bases lying between them. In DNA form, the CDR3 reads TGTGCCAGCAGTTTTTCGGGCACGAAAAATTCACCCCTCCACTTT. Translating gives CASSFSGTKNSPLHF.